The next 9 T cell receptor beta chains were all read from a single sample in a study of blood T cell repertoires in COVID-19. Sequencing was performed with immunoSEQ multiplex PCR; in TCRdb, only in-frame clones are kept and a portion is missing. Found here are about 230,000 clones, around 83% of them singletons; the top ten hold roughly 7%. The sequenced sample was peripheral blood. These receptors came from a woman aged 50 to 60 with acute or convalescent COVID-19.

This clone turned up a few times. The chain uses TRBV11-1 and TRBJ2-7, with 11 nucleotides matching TRBD1. CDR3 length: 16 amino acids. From germline, CDR1 is SGHAT and CDR2 FQDESV (reference sequence). Trimming at V came to 5 bases and at J to 0 bases, leaving 6 bases not matched to a gene. This CDR3 reads CASSGQGAKSSYEQYF. For the CDR3, the DNA is TGTGCCAGCAGCGGACAGGGGGCAAAAAGCTCCTACGAGCAGTACTTC.

The chain carries TRBV7-3 and TRBJ1-1; 7 nucleotides match TRBD1. This CDR3 is built from 12 residues. V shed 8 bases, J shed 5 bases, and the junction held 5 bases outside the gene matches. The V gene's germline CDR1 is SGHTA and CDR2 FQGTGA. The CDR3 is CASSIQGTEAFF. The CDR3 DNA reads TGTGCCAGCTCTATACAGGGGACTGAAGCTTTCTTT.

V and J are TRBV4-1 and TRBJ2-2, with TRBD2 identical over 8 bases. From germline, CDR1 is MGHRA and CDR2 YSYEKL. With V trimmed by 4 bases and J by 0 bases, 7 bases remained unmatched. The CDR3 extends over 17 amino acids. CDR3: CASSRNGGGTNTGELFF. The CDR3 DNA is TGCGCCAGCAGCCGAAATGGCGGGGGGACGAACACCGGGGAGCTGTTTTTT.

The chain has TRBV7-2 and TRBJ2-5, with TRBD2 matching over 8 bases. V shed 3 bases, J shed 4 bases, and the junction held 7 bases outside the gene matches. The length of the CDR3 is 15 residues. Germline lookup yields CDR1 SGHTA and CDR2 FQGNSA. The CDR3 bases are TGTGCCAGCAGCTTTTTCCTGGGACTAGGAGAGACCCAGTACTTC. Its protein product is CASSFFLGLGETQYF.

This sequence joins TRBV6-5 and TRBJ2-3; 9 nucleotides align to TRBD1. V shed 7 bases and J 1 base; nucleotides not matched to a gene: 6. Per germline, CDR1 MNHEY and CDR2 SVGAGI. The CDR3 has 15 residues. CDR3 sequence (DNA): TGTGCCAGCACCGCGACAGGGGGACGCACAGATACGCAGTATTTT. This codes for CASTATGGRTDTQYF.

V and J are TRBV28 and TRBJ1-5; D is possibly TRBD1 (6 bases). The V end lost 7 bases, the J end lost 2 bases, and 12 bases lay between the germline ends. This CDR3 has 14 residues. Germline assignment: CDR1 MDHEN and CDR2 SYDVKM. The CDR3 here is CASIIAGGNQPQHF. DNA of the CDR3: TGTGCCAGCATCATAGCAGGGGGCAATCAGCCCCAGCATTTT. Full variable domain (rest looked up from reference TRBV28 and TRBJ1-5): DVKVTQSSRYLVKRTGEKVFLECVQDMDHENMFWYRQDPGLGLRLIYFSYDVKMKEKGDIPEGYSVSREKKERFSLILESASTNQTSMYLCASIIAGGNQPQHFGDGTRLSIL.

The chain couples TRBV19 to TRBJ1-2, with D perhaps matching TRBD1 (5 bases). This CDR3 region has 14 residues. The germline CDR1 and CDR2 sequences are LNHDA and SQIVND (reference sequence). Trimming took off 3 bases at V and 1 base at J, with 9 bases between the two ends. The CDR3: CASSIPGINYGYTF. CDR3 in DNA: TGTGCCAGTAGTATCCCAGGGATTAACTATGGCTACACCTTC.

In this sample, this clone turned up many times. The chain employs TRBV6-4 and TRBJ2-3; 7 nucleotides align to TRBD1. The CDR3 runs 15 residues. CDR1 is MRHNA and CDR2 is SNTAGT in the germline V gene. V shed 2 bases, J shed 2 bases, and the junction held 4 bases outside the gene matches. This chain's CDR3 is CASSDGTEFTDTQYF. The CDR3 DNA sequence: TGTGCCAGCAGTGACGGGACAGAGTTCACAGATACGCAGTATTTT.

This clone was recorded once. At the DNA level, this CDR3 is encoded by other sequences in the same sample as well. This sequence joins TRBV24-1 and TRBJ1-2; TRBD1 agrees at 8 bases. J lost 5 bases, V lost 5 bases, and 3 bases had no gene match. The germline CDR1 and CDR2 sequences are KGHDR and SFDVKD. CDR3 length: 13 amino acids. The CDR3 nucleotides read TGTGCCACCAGTGCTAGACAGGGGTATGGCTACACCTTC. Translated, it gives CATSARQGYGYTF.